These 14 T cell receptor beta chains were all obtained from the same sample, sequenced in a study of early T cells in non-severe SARS-CoV-2 infection. TCRdb itself ran the 5' RACE reads through MiXCR, one entry per CDR3 protein. The sample lists more than 90,000 distinct CDR3 sequences, around 13% seen once, with 2% to 2.5% in the top ten. Sequenced: whole blood. The receptors here all came from an adult who was a healthcare worker with PCR-confirmed SARS-CoV-2 infection or an uninfected control (not recorded which).

CDR3 protein: CASSLGTGGVSYEQYF. The CDR3 region has the DNA TGCGCCAGCAGCTTGGGGACCGGGGGTGTTTCCTACGAGCAGTACTTC. The chain has TRBV5-1 and TRBJ2-7; possibly TRBD2 for D (6 bases). The germline V gene has CDR1 SGHRS and CDR2 YFSETQ. There are 16 residues in the CDR3. Trimming removed 0 bases at V and 1 base at J, with 14 bases between.

This clonotype was seen at least ten times. The chain has TRBV6-2 or TRBV6-3 and TRBJ2-3; weak D call: TRBD1 (6 bases). The V gene's germline CDR1 is MNHEY and CDR2 SVGEGT. The CDR3 length is 17 residues. Trimming took off 0 bases at V and 2 bases at J, with 15 bases between the two ends. The CDR3 nucleotides read TGTGCCAGCAGTTACTCGATGAGGACAGACCCCACAGATACGCAGTATTTT. Translation gives CASSYSMRTDPTDTQYF.

This clonotype was seen only a few times. The V gene is TRBV28, the J gene TRBJ2-3, with TRBD2 matching over 9 bases. Trimming removed 2 bases from V and 0 bases from J; junction bases left unmatched: 9. Germline CDR1 reads MDHEN; CDR2 reads SYDVKM. CDR3 length equals 18 residues. The CDR3 bases are TGTGCCAGCAGTTTAGCTAGCGGGGTTTCCTCTAGCACAGATACGCAGTATTTT. This translates into CASSLASGVSSSTDTQYF.

This chain joins TRBV4-1 and TRBJ2-7; D is possibly TRBD2 (5 bases). V gave up 0 bases and J gave up 6 bases, with 9 bases separating them. CDR1 MGHRA and CDR2 YSYEKL come from the germline V gene. This CDR3 is built from 13 residues. This CDR3 is CASSQDRRSEQYF. The CDR3 bases are TGCGCCAGCAGCCAAGACCGGAGGTCCGAGCAGTACTTC.

This clonotype was picked up one time. The genes are TRBV20-1 and TRBJ1-4, with D unclear. V lost 0 bases and J lost 8, with 13 bases in between. CDR1 and CDR2 (germline): DFQATT, SNEGSKA (reference sequence). The CDR3 length is 14 residues. DNA of the CDR3: TGCAGTGCTAGAGATTCAGATCTGAGCGAAAAACTGTTTTTT. Its translation: CSARDSDLSEKLFF.

This clonotype was counted a few times. The DNA of the CDR3 is TGTGCCAGCAGCTCAAGACATAATAATGAAAAACTGTTTTTT. Protein sequence: CASSSRHNNEKLFF. The gene calls are TRBV7-2 and TRBJ1-4; unclear D gene. V was trimmed by 4 bases and J by 4 bases, leaving 10 bases between them. CDR1 is SGHTA, CDR2 FQGNSA, per germline. The CDR3 runs 14 residues.

In this sample, this clonotype turned up a few times. The chain has TRBV5-5 and TRBJ2-7; D remains ambiguous. Per the germline V gene, CDR1 is SGHKS and CDR2 is YYEKEE (reference sequence). This CDR3 has 15 amino acids. Trimming pared 6 bases from V and 5 bases from J, leaving 21 bases between. This CDR3 is CASTTTHTTGDEQYF. CDR3 nucleotides: TGTGCCAGCACCACTACCCACACCACTGGGGACGAGCAGTACTTC. Filled out from reference TRBV5-5 and TRBJ2-7, the complete variable domain reads DAGVTQSPTHLIKTRGQQVTLRCSPISGHKSVSWYQQVLGQGPQFIFQYYEKEERGRGNFPDRFSARQFPNYSSELNVNALLLGDSALYLCASTTTHTTGDEQYFGPGTRLTVT.

The V and J genes are TRBV11-2 and TRBJ2-1; unclear D gene. The CDR3 covers 14 residues. V lost 3 bases, J lost 4 bases, and 10 bases lay in between. The germline V gene encodes CDR1 SGHAT and CDR2 FQNNGV. CDR3 in DNA: TGTGCCAGCAGCTTCCTAACCGGATACAATGAGCAGTTCTTC. As protein: CASSFLTGYNEQFF.

In its sample, this clonotype was seen many times. The rearrangement joins TRBV28 to TRBJ1-6; D is perhaps TRBD1 (5 bases). Germline assignment: CDR1 MDHEN and CDR2 SYDVKM. CDR3 length equals 13 residues. V was pared by 10 bases and J by 7 bases, with 14 bases between. CDR3 region: CAITRGGNSPLHF. The CDR3 DNA sequence: TGTGCCATCACCCGCGGGGGGAATTCACCCCTCCACTTT.

This clonotype was found many times. The V gene is TRBV28, the J gene TRBJ2-6; D is undetermined. CDR3 size: 12 residues. Between the trimmed V and J ends, which lost 2 bases and 6 bases, there was a span of 2 bases. CDR1 and CDR2 from the germline V gene are MDHEN and SYDVKM. The CDR3 reads CASSLAANVLTF. The CDR3 nucleotides read TGTGCCAGCAGTTTAGCGGCCAACGTCCTGACTTTC.

In its sample, this clonotype was seen many times. The gene calls are TRBV20-1 and TRBJ1-5; TRBD1 agrees at 9 bases. Germline V lookup: CDR1 DFQATT, CDR2 SNEGSKA (reference sequence). This CDR3 region has 16 residues. J lost 1 base, V lost 6 bases, and 10 bases had no gene match. In DNA, the CDR3 is TGCAGTGCGGGAGGGACAGGGATAGGAAGCAATCAGCCCCAGCATTTT. It codes for CSAGGTGIGSNQPQHF.

The table lists this clonotype with a few counts. The CDR3 nucleotides are TGTGCCAGCAGCTGGAGATCGAACACCGGGGAGCTGTTTTTT. As protein: CASSWRSNTGELFF. V usage is TRBV11-3 and J usage is TRBJ2-2; unclear D gene. Germline CDR1 is SGHNT and CDR2 is YENEEA. V was clipped by 4 bases and J by 0 bases, with 6 bases between them. This CDR3 spans 14 amino acids.

At least ten counts were recorded for this clonotype. The chain joins TRBV7-9 to TRBJ2-7, with D possibly TRBD1 on 5 matching bases. Germline V gene sequence: CDR1 SEHNR, CDR2 FQNEAQ (reference sequence). V was shortened by 1 base and J by 8 bases, with 12 bases between the two germline ends. This CDR3 has 13 amino acids. In DNA, the CDR3 is TGTGCCAGCAGCTTAGTACCCCAGGGCCAGCAGTACTTC. Encoded protein: CASSLVPQGQQYF. The entire variable domain, with the rest obtained from reference TRBV7-9 and TRBJ2-7, is as follows: DTGVSQNPRHKITKRGQNVTFRCDPISEHNRLYWYRQTLGQGPEFLTYFQNEAQLEKSRLLSDRFSAERPKGSFSTLEIQRTEQGDSAMYLCASSLVPQGQQYFGPGTRLTVT.

This clonotype was detected ten times or more. The chain couples TRBV7-9 to TRBJ1-2, with 9 nucleotides matching TRBD1. Germline values: CDR1 SEHNR, CDR2 FQNEAQ (reference sequence). The J segment lost 6 bases and the V segment lost 5 bases, leaving 7 bases of the junction unmatched. This CDR3 has 14 residues. CDR3: CASSPGQGRDGYTF. CDR3 coding DNA: TGTGCCAGCAGCCCGGGACAGGGAAGAGATGGCTACACCTTC.